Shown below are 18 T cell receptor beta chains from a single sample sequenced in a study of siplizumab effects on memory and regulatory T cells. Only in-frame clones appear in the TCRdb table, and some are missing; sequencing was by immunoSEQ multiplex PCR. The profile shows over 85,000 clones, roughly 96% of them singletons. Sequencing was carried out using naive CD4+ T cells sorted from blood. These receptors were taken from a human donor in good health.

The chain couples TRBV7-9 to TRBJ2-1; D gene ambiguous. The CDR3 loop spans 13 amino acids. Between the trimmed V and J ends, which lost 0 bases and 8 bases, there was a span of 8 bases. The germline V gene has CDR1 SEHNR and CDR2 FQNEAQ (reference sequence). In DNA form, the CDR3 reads TGTGCCAGCAGCTTAGCGGGTGGGGATGAGCAGTTCTTC. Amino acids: CASSLAGGDEQFF.

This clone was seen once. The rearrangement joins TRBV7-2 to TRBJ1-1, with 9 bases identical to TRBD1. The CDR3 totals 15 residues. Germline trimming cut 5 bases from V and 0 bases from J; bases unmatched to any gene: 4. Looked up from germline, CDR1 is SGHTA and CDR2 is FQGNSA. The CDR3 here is CASSRQGGMNTEAFF. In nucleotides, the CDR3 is TGTGCCAGCAGCCGACAGGGGGGGATGAACACTGAAGCTTTCTTT.

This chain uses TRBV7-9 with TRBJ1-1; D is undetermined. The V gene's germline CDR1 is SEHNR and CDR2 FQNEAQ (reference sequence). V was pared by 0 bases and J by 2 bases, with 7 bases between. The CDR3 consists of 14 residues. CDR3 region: CASSLAQSNTEAFF. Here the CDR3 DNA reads TGTGCCAGCAGCTTAGCGCAGTCAAACACTGAAGCTTTCTTT.

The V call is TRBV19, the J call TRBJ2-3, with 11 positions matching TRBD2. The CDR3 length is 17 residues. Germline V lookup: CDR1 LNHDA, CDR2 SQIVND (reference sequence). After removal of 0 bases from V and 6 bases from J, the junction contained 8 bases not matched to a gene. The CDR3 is CASSIDRSGGAADTQYF. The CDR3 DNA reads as TGTGCCAGTAGTATAGATCGTAGCGGGGGGGCCGCGGATACGCAGTATTTT.

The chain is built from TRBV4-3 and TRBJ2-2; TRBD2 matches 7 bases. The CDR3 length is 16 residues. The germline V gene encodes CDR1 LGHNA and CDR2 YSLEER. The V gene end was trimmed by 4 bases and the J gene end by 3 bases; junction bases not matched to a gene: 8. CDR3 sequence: CASSPRWGGDTGELFF. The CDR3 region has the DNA TGCGCCAGCAGCCCCCGTTGGGGGGGAGACACCGGGGAGCTGTTTTTT.

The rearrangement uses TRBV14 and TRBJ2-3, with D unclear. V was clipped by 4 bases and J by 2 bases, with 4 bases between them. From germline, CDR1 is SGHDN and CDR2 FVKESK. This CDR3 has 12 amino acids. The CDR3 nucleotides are TGTGCCAGCAGCCGCCACACAGATACGCAGTATTTT. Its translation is CASSRHTDTQYF. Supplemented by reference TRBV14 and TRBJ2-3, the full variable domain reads EAGVTQFPSHSVIEKGQTVTLRCDPISGHDNLYWYRRVMGKEIKFLLHFVKESKQDESGMPNNRFLAERTGGTYSTLKVQPAELEDSGVYFCASSRHTDTQYFGPGTRLTVL.

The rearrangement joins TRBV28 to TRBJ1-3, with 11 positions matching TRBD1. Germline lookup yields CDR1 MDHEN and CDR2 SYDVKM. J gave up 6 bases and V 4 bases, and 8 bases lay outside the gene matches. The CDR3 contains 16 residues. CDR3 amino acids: CASSSPRDRGENTIYF. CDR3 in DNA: TGTGCCAGCAGTTCCCCCCGGGACAGGGGGGAAAACACCATATATTTT.

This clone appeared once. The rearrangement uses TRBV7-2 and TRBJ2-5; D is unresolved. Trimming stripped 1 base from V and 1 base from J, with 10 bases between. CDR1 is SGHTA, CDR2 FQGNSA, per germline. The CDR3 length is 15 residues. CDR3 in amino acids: CASSLDPRVQETQYF. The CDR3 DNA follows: TGTGCCAGCAGCTTAGACCCCCGAGTCCAAGAGACCCAGTACTTC.

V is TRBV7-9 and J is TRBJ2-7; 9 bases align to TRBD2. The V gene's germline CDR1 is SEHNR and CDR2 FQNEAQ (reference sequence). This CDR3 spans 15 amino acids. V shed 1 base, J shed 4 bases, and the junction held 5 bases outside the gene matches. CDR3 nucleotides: TGTGCCAGCAGCTTAGGAGCGGGGGGTCTGTACGAGCAGTACTTC. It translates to CASSLGAGGLYEQYF.

The CDR3: CASSERRTDYQPQHF. DNA for the CDR3: TGTGCCAGCAGTGAAAGGAGGACAGATTATCAGCCCCAGCATTTT. The rearrangement joins TRBV2 to TRBJ1-5; the D gene is possibly TRBD1 (6 bases). V gave up 2 bases and J gave up 5 bases, with 13 bases separating them. The CDR3 has 15 residues. The V gene's germline CDR1 is SNHLY and CDR2 FYNNEI.

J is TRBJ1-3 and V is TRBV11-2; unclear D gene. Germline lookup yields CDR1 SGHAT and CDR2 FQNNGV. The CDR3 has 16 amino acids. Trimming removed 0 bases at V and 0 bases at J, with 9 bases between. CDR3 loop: CASSLDRPLSGNTIYF. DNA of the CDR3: TGTGCCAGCAGCTTAGATCGACCGCTCTCTGGAAACACCATATATTTT.

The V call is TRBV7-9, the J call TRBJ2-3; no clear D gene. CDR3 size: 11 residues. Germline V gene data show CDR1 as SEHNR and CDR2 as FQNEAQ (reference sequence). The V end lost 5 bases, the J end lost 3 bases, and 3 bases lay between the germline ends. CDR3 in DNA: TGTGCCAGCAGCATAACAGATACGCAGTATTTT. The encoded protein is CASSITDTQYF. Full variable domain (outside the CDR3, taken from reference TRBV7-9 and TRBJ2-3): DTGVSQNPRHKITKRGQNVTFRCDPISEHNRLYWYRQTLGQGPEFLTYFQNEAQLEKSRLLSDRFSAERPKGSFSTLEIQRTEQGDSAMYLCASSITDTQYFGPGTRLTVL.

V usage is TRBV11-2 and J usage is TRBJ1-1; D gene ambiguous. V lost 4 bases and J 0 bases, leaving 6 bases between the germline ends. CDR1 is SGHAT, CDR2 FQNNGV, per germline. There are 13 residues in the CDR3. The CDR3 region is CASSWTLNTEAFF. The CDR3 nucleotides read TGTGCCAGCAGCTGGACCTTGAACACTGAAGCTTTCTTT. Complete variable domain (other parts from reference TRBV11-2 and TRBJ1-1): EAGVAQSPRYKIIEKRQSVAFWCNPISGHATLYWYQQILGQGPKLLIQFQNNGVVDDSQLPKDRFSAERLKGVDSTLKIQPAKLEDSAVYLCASSWTLNTEAFFGQGTRLTVV.

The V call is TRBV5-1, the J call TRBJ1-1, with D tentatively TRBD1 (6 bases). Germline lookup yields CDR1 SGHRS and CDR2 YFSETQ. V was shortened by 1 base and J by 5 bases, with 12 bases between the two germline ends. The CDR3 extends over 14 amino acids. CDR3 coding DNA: TGCGCCAGCAGCTTGACGGGGGGCATGACTGAAGCTTTCTTT. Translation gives CASSLTGGMTEAFF.

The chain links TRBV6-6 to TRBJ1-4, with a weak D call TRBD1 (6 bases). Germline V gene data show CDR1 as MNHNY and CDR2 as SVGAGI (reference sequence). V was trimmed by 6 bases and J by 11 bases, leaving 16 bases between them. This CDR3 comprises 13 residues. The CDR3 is CASRETQGGKLFF. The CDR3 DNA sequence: TGTGCCAGCAGGGAAACACAGGGTGGGAAACTGTTTTTT.

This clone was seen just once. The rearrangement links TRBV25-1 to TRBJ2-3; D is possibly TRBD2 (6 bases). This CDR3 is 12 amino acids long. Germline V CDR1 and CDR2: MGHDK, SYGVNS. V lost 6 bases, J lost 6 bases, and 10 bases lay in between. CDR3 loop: CASRMAGDTQYF. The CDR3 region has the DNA TGTGCCAGCAGAATGGCGGGGGATACGCAGTATTTT.

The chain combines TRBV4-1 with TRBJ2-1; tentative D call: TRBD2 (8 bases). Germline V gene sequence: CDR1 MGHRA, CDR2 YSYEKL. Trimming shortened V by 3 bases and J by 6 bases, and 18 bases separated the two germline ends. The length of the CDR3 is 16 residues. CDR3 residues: CASSHLAGRTGNEQFF. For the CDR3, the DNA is TGCGCCAGCAGCCATTTAGCGGGGAGGACAGGCAATGAGCAGTTCTTC.

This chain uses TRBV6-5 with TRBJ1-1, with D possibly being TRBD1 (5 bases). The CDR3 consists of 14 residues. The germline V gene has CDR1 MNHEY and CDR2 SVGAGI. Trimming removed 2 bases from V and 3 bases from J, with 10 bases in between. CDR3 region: CASSYKDTYTEAFF. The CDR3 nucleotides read TGTGCCAGCAGTTACAAGGACACCTACACTGAAGCTTTCTTT.